This TCR beta chain comes out of a study of blood T cell repertoires in COVID-19. This table comes from immunoSEQ multiplex PCR, and its TCRdb copy is limited to in-frame clones, with some not included. The repertoire holds a few hundred thousand clones, with nearly 90% as singletons. On this clone itself: The sample contains more than one DNA sequence encoding this CDR3.

Trimming took 3 bases from V and 2 from J; bases not matched to a gene: 3. The CDR3 contains 14 residues. The germline V gene encodes CDR1 KGHSH and CDR2 LQKENI. The specimen sequenced was PBMCs or T cells enriched from blood (not recorded which). The chain couples TRBV18 to TRBJ2-7; 8 bases match TRBD1. The receptor's source is a woman aged 18-29 years with acute COVID-19. CDR3: CASSPRQGTYEQYF. The DNA for the CDR3 is TGTGCCAGCTCACCTAGACAGGGGACCTACGAGCAGTACTTC.